Below, one T cell receptor (beta chain) is given with its context. Germline CDR1 is MGHRA and CDR2 is YSYEKL. V dropped 0 bases and J dropped 0; count of bases not matched to a gene: 8. The CDR3 extends over 18 amino acids. The data originate from a study of blood T cell repertoires in COVID-19. As for the study in general: T cells, B-cell-depleted T cells, or PBMCs provided the cDNA or gDNA that served as material.

Clones were read by immunoSEQ multiplex PCR, and TCRdb kept only the in-frame ones, dropping some. The sample has around 230,000 clones; roughly 85% are singletons. The J gene is TRBJ2-7, the V gene TRBV4-1; 10 bases fit TRBD2. Sequencing was carried out using peripheral blood. The receptor was isolated from a woman between 40 and 50 years old with active or convalescent COVID-19. Written as DNA, the CDR3 is TGCGCCAGCAGCCAAGAGCGGGGGCTAGCGGGGGTCTCCTACGAGCAGTACTTC. It translates to CASSQERGLAGVSYEQYF.